This T cell receptor beta chain was captured in a study of beta chain features in type 1 diabetes. Across the whole study: Sorted cell examination encompassed approximately 98,000,000 cells across all samples. General study results and limits: Researchers cautioned that cDNA sequencing could over-represent cells with high TCR expression. Whether HLA type influences TCRB rearrangement remained unresolved here. In every one of the four CD4+ subsets, TCRB CDR3s were moderately but significantly shorter in Type 1 diabetes patients.

CD45RO/CCR7/CD25/CD127/CD95/CD27 staining was used to isolate CD4+ naive, central memory, regulatory and stem cell-like memory cells by sorting. Sequencing targeted expressed TCRB transcripts, as all isolated RNA had been reverse transcribed. Assay: immunoSEQ multiplex PCR; the TCRdb copy retains only in-frame clones and omits some. The table shows under 850,000 clones, with under 15% occurring only once. In regard to this clone: Its matching antigen is unknown.

This TCR derives from a young man with type 1 diabetes. Sequencing was done on a sample of naive CD4+ T cells from blood.

Here the CDR3 DNA reads TGCGCCAGCAGTCAAGCGACAGAGGCAGCTTTCTTT. Protein product: CASSQATEAAFF. V and J are TRBV23-1 and TRBJ1-1; D might be TRBD1 (5 bases). TRBV23-1 is assigned to the ORF class and has an uncertain function. V was shortened by 2 bases and J by 10 bases, with 11 bases between the two germline ends. The CDR3 totals 12 residues.